The 24 T cell receptor beta chains in this list originate from one sample, sequenced in a study of preoperative IRX-2 immunotherapy in early breast cancer. The treatment denotes: preoperative locoregional IRX-2 cytokine immunotherapy. Profiled with immunoSEQ multiplex PCR; TCRdb holds only in-frame clones, not every one. This table has under 35,000 clones, 82% appearing once. This sample was obtained from a patient treated with IRX-2 immunotherapy. The origin of the receptors is a human donor with breast cancer.

This chain connects TRBV6-8 to TRBJ1-4; no reliable D call. This CDR3 has 13 amino acids. Germline V gives CDR1 MNHGY, CDR2 SAAAGT. The ends were cut back, 6 bases at V and 7 bases at J, with 12 bases in the middle. The DNA for the CDR3 is TGTGCCAGCAGCGAGACACTAGCTGAAAAACTGTTTTTT. Protein product: CASSETLAEKLFF.

The V gene is TRBV11-3, the J gene TRBJ1-6; 8 nucleotides line up with TRBD1. Unmatched junction bases numbered 14, after V lost 2 bases and J lost 8 bases. This CDR3 is built from 18 residues. The germline gives CDR1 SGHNT, CDR2 YENEEA. CDR3 in DNA: TGTGCCAGCAGCTTACCTTGGACCTCCGGGACAGGTGATTCACCCCTCCACTTT. Amino acids: CASSLPWTSGTGDSPLHF.

The chain links TRBV18 to TRBJ1-2; D is uncertain. The CDR3 spans 12 residues. The germline V gene has CDR1 KGHSH and CDR2 LQKENI. Trimming stripped 2 bases from V and 6 bases from J, with 7 bases between. The CDR3 region is CASSPNGDGYTF. The CDR3 region has the DNA TGTGCCAGCTCACCAAACGGCGATGGCTACACCTTC. Complete variable domain (other parts from reference TRBV18 and TRBJ1-2): NAGVMQNPRHLVRRRGQEARLRCSPMKGHSHVYWYRQLPEEGLKFMVYLQKENIIDESGMPKERFSAEFPKEGPSILRIQQVVRGDSAAYFCASSPNGDGYTFGSGTRLTVV.

V is TRBV7-8 and J is TRBJ2-6; no firm D call. The CDR3 has 15 amino acids. Trimming pared 2 bases from V and 2 bases from J, leaving 7 bases between. Looked up from germline, CDR1 is SGHVS and CDR2 is FQNEAQ. The CDR3, as DNA: TGTGCCAGCAGCTTATCAGGCGCTGGGGCCAACGTCCTGACTTTC. It specifies CASSLSGAGANVLTF.

This chain uses TRBV15 with TRBJ2-2; D ambiguous. V lost 6 bases and J 6 bases, leaving 17 bases between the germline ends. Looked up from germline, CDR1 is LNHNV and CDR2 is YYDKDF (reference sequence). The CDR3 length is 15 residues. In DNA, the CDR3 is TGTGCCACCAGAAGTCCCAGCGCCTGGGCCGGGGAGCTGTTTTTT. Translating it yields CATRSPSAWAGELFF.

V is TRBV19 and J is TRBJ1-2; D gene ambiguous. Deletions cut 7 bases from V and 8 bases from J, with 20 bases between. The length of the CDR3 is 14 residues. Germline CDR1 is LNHDA and CDR2 is SQIVND (reference sequence). The CDR3 loop is CASTPRQRKVGYTF. The CDR3 nucleotides are TGTGCCAGTACCCCCCGCCAGCGGAAGGTCGGCTACACCTTC. The complete variable domain, with remaining parts taken from reference TRBV19 and TRBJ1-2, reads DGGITQSPKYLFRKEGQNVTLSCEQNLNHDAMYWYRQDPGQGLRLIYYSQIVNDFQKGDIAEGYSVSREKKESFPLTVTSAQKNPTAFYLCASTPRQRKVGYTFGSGTRLTVV.

The chain uses TRBV29-1 and TRBJ2-7; 9 positions agree with TRBD1. Germline V gene data show CDR1 as SQVTM and CDR2 as ANQGSEA. The CDR3 is 14 residues long. V shed 4 bases and J 5 bases; nucleotides not matched to a gene: 9. The CDR3 is CSVAPRTGAHEQYF. CDR3 coding DNA: TGCAGCGTTGCCCCCCGGACAGGGGCCCACGAGCAGTACTTC.

The genes are TRBV6-8 and TRBJ1-2; D unclear. Germline-derived CDR1 and CDR2 are MNHGY and SAAAGT. V gave up 6 bases and J gave up 4 bases, with 12 bases separating them. The CDR3 runs to 13 residues. The CDR3 coding sequence is TGTGCCAGCAGCCCTGGCCAAGCCTATGGCTACACCTTC. As protein: CASSPGQAYGYTF.

There are a few counts of this clone. The chain employs TRBV23-1 and TRBJ2-2; 11 nucleotides agree with TRBD2. TRBV23-1 is given ORF status, its function remaining uncertain. The CDR3 covers 15 residues. V shed 6 bases, J shed 6 bases, and the junction held 6 bases outside the gene matches. CDR3 nucleotide sequence: TGCGCCAGCAGCCCGACTAGCGGGGTTGCCGGGGAGCTGTTTTTT. Amino acids: CASSPTSGVAGELFF.

The V and J genes are TRBV6-8 and TRBJ1-5, with unresolved D. The V and J ends lost 5 bases and 0 bases respectively, with 8 bases between them. The CDR3 has 14 residues. Germline CDR1 and CDR2: MNHGY and SAAAGT. CDR3 residues: CASSRLGSNQPQHF. The CDR3 DNA is TGTGCCAGCAGTCGCCTGGGTAGCAATCAGCCCCAGCATTTT.

This clone was seen just once. This sequence joins TRBV29-1 and TRBJ1-4; D is possibly TRBD1 (6 bases). Germline-derived CDR1 and CDR2 are SQVTM and ANQGSEA. The CDR3 sequence is 14 residues long. V dropped 2 bases and J dropped 7 bases, with 14 bases sitting between them. The CDR3 DNA reads TGCAGCGTTGAATTAAACAGGGCTGGTGAAAAACTGTTTTTT. This translates into CSVELNRAGEKLFF. Looking up the rest from reference TRBV29-1 and TRBJ1-4 gives the full variable domain: SAVISQKPSRDICQRGTSLTIQCQVDSQVTMMFWYRQQPGQSLTLIATANQGSEATYESGFVIDKFPISRPNLTFSTLTVSNMSPEDSSIYLCSVELNRAGEKLFFGSGTQLSVL.

The rearrangement links TRBV11-1 to TRBJ1-3, with 7 bases identical to TRBD1. V lost 0 bases and J lost 4; bases outside the gene matches: 6. Germline CDR1 and CDR2: SGHAT and FQDESV (reference sequence). The CDR3 covers 16 residues. In DNA, the CDR3 is TGTGCCAGCAGCTTAGCCTCCGGGACAGCAGGAAACACCATATATTTT. Its protein is CASSLASGTAGNTIYF.

V and J are TRBV6-8 and TRBJ2-3; 14 bases fit TRBD2. V was pared by 6 bases and J by 6 bases, with 5 bases of the junction left unmatched. Per germline, CDR1 MNHGY and CDR2 SAAAGT. The CDR3 covers 15 residues. The CDR3 sequence is CASRGTSGSVDTQYF. The CDR3 DNA follows: TGTGCCAGCAGGGGGACTAGCGGGAGCGTTGATACGCAGTATTTT.

The chain uses TRBV6-8 and TRBJ2-1; D is ambiguous. The CDR3 covers 16 residues. From germline, CDR1 is MNHGY and CDR2 SAAAGT. The V end lost 2 bases, the J end lost 0 bases, and 11 bases lay between the germline ends. CDR3 nucleotide sequence: TGTGCCAGCAGTTACCTCGGGTTGAGCTCCTACAATGAGCAGTTCTTC. Encoded protein: CASSYLGLSSYNEQFF.

The gene calls are TRBV9 and TRBJ1-4; unclear D gene. The germline CDR1 and CDR2 sequences are SGDLS and YYNGEE. The V end lost 5 bases, the J end lost 12 bases, and 14 bases lay between the germline ends. The CDR3 consists of 12 residues. The CDR3 nucleotides are TGTGCCAGCAGGGGCCAGGCGCTCGAACTGTTTTTT. Protein: CASRGQALELFF.

The chain links TRBV28 to TRBJ1-3, with D maybe TRBD1 (6 bases). The V gene lost 3 bases and the J gene lost 0 bases, with 9 bases spanning the gap. The germline gives CDR1 MDHEN, CDR2 SYDVKM. The CDR3 runs to 15 residues. The CDR3 DNA sequence: TGTGCCAGCAGTTTGGGGGGCGGCTCTGGAAACACCATATATTTT. As protein: CASSLGGGSGNTIYF. The full variable domain, its missing parts supplied by reference TRBV28 and TRBJ1-3, is DVKVTQSSRYLVKRTGEKVFLECVQDMDHENMFWYRQDPGLGLRLIYFSYDVKMKEKGDIPEGYSVSREKKERFSLILESASTNQTSMYLCASSLGGGSGNTIYFGEGSWLTVV.

The genes are TRBV23-1 and TRBJ1-3, with TRBD1 identical over 7 bases. TRBV23-1 has ORF status, its function being uncertain. The junction had 16 bases not matched to a gene; V was cut back by 6 bases and J by 2 bases. The CDR3 is 18 residues long. CDR3 nucleotides: TGCGCCAGCAGCCAAGAAGTCCGGGACAGAGTGCCTGGAAACACCATATATTTT. It codes for CASSQEVRDRVPGNTIYF.

The genes are TRBV11-3 and TRBJ2-5; the match to TRBD2 covers 13 bases. The V gene end was trimmed by 5 bases and the J gene end by 0 bases; junction bases not matched to a gene: 3. The CDR3 is 16 amino acids. The germline CDR1 and CDR2 sequences are SGHNT and YENEEA. The CDR3 here is CASSRGLAGDQETQYF. The CDR3 DNA reads TGTGCCAGCAGCCGAGGACTAGCGGGGGACCAAGAGACCCAGTACTTC.

The rearrangement uses TRBV6-8 and TRBJ2-3, with D possibly TRBD2 on 5 matching bases. This CDR3 has 12 amino acids. The V end was cut by 1 base, the J end by 7 bases, with 6 bases between. The germline V gene has CDR1 MNHGY and CDR2 SAAAGT. In DNA, the CDR3 is TGTGCCAGCAGTTACTACGGGAATACGCAGTATTTT. It is translated as CASSYYGNTQYF.

This chain uses TRBV11-3 with TRBJ1-4; D is possibly TRBD1 (5 bases). V was clipped by 0 bases and J by 5 bases, with 10 bases between them. The CDR3 length is 15 residues. The germline gives CDR1 SGHNT, CDR2 YENEEA. Here the CDR3 DNA reads TGTGCCAGCAGCTTAGATCCAGGGTGGAATGAAAAACTGTTTTTT. Protein product: CASSLDPGWNEKLFF.

V usage is TRBV6-8 and J usage is TRBJ1-2; D uncertain. Trimming removed 6 bases from V and 2 bases from J, with 13 bases in between. The V gene's germline CDR1 is MNHGY and CDR2 SAAAGT. The CDR3 contains 14 residues. The CDR3 bases are TGTGCCAGCAGGGCGACATCCGGAAACTATGGCTACACCTTC. It codes for CASRATSGNYGYTF.

The rearrangement links TRBV28 to TRBJ1-1; 10 bases align to TRBD1. The CDR3 totals 15 residues. Germline trimming cut 5 bases from V and 4 bases from J; bases unmatched to any gene: 7. CDR1 is MDHEN and CDR2 is SYDVKM in the germline V gene. The CDR3 nucleotides read TGTGCCAGCAGTAAGGACAGGGGGGTTCGCACTGAAGCTTTCTTT. Translating gives CASSKDRGVRTEAFF. Together with reference TRBV28 and TRBJ1-1, the CDR3 gives the full variable domain: DVKVTQSSRYLVKRTGEKVFLECVQDMDHENMFWYRQDPGLGLRLIYFSYDVKMKEKGDIPEGYSVSREKKERFSLILESASTNQTSMYLCASSKDRGVRTEAFFGQGTRLTVV.

This chain joins TRBV6-8 and TRBJ1-1; D gene unclear. The CDR3 totals 12 residues. Germline assignment: CDR1 MNHGY and CDR2 SAAAGT. Trimming cost V 10 bases and J 1 base, with 10 bases left between them. The CDR3 here is CAIKRENTEAFF. Here the CDR3 DNA reads TGTGCCATCAAACGAGAGAACACTGAAGCTTTCTTT.

The chain has TRBV11-3 and TRBJ2-7; D call uncertain. Germline loops: CDR1 SGHNT, CDR2 YENEEA. The CDR3 is 14 residues long. The germline V and J ends were trimmed by 5 bases and 2 bases, with 13 bases remaining between them. The CDR3 here is CASSRGPSPYEQYF. As DNA, the CDR3 is TGTGCCAGCAGCCGAGGACCTAGTCCCTACGAGCAGTACTTC.